This TCR beta chain was found in a study of cytomegalovirus exposure and HLA in healthy donors (dated by TCRdb to about 2017). Context from the whole study: An earlier analysis of 587 of the donors reported approximately 270 Gb of sequence data and 117 million unique TCR beta sequences from 150 million to 200 million T cells. Approximately 310 gigabases of sequencing data and approximately 85 million unique TCR sequences were included in an early release covering roughly 600 HLA-typed donors. Among the approximately 400 genotyped donors, around 79% belonged to the genetic ancestry cluster associated with self-reported Caucasian donors. The aim of the study was to test whether cataloging public T cell receptors could identify signatures of past pathogen exposure. Using immunosequencing, the study profiled T cell repertoires from 500 to 800 subjects and related those repertoires to cytomegalovirus serostatus. Besides the first cohort of under 700 subjects, a separate validation cohort made up of 120 different subjects was used. High-throughput TCR immunosequencing, statistical association of individual TCRs with disease status, and machine learning were combined to predict cytomegalovirus infection status. A later analysis re-analyzed previously published TCR beta repertoires from about 600 donors and added high-resolution HLA genotyping to study TCR occurrence patterns. The later analysis used no new phenotypic data to find candidate immune exposures, relying instead on TCR beta sequences and their occurrence across donors. To decide whether each TCR beta V gene segment behaved as functional or pseudogenic, an earlier analysis of over 500 of the donors relied on high-throughput TCR beta sequencing. Alongside the repertoire data, information on donor age, sex, ethnicity and CMV serostatus was compiled. A later genetic analysis used genome-wide SNP genotypes for about 65% of the roughly 670 donors, treating that subset as a discovery cohort. All discovery cohort repertoires had been generated on a single sequencing platform. Both class I and class II loci were covered by HLA typing, at four-digit resolution. Typing coverage differed by locus: A, B, C, DRB1 and DQB1 were typed in about 629-640 donors, DQA1 in 522, DPA1 in 600 to 610, and DPB1 in 450 to 490. Because of strong linkage in the cohort, five DR-DQ haplotypes were treated as single units for association and clustering. On average, 235,054 unique TCR beta nucleotide sequences were sequenced per donor among 398 genotyped donors of the cohort, with 15% to 20% of those sequences being non-productive.

On this clone: There is no known antigen for this receptor. No quality values exist for individual bases; no much larger clone is one base distant.

The receptor library was made with the immunoSEQ multiplex PCR assay. A mixture of 60 forward primers for TCR Vbeta segments and 13 reverse primers for TCR Jbeta segments was used in the multiplex PCR. The CDR3 region of rearranged TCR beta genes was amplified from genomic DNA with a multiplex PCR assay. The Illumina HiSeq System was used to sequence the amplified TCR beta libraries as 87-base-pair reads. Per the original workflow: In a later analysis, some 80 million unique TCR beta chains were counted across the 666 repertoires, and around 10 million of these chains were shared by at least two donors. Raw reads were error-corrected and collapsed into unique sequences by a nearest-neighbor algorithm in which closely related sequences were merged to remove PCR and sequencing errors. CDR3 sequences were aligned to IMGT reference sequences to assign V, D and J gene segments. For a sequence to be retained, at least a six-nucleotide match to both a V gene segment and a J gene segment was required. A rearrangement was called productive if the CDR3 had no stop codons and remained in frame with V and J, and every other rearrangement was called non-productive. CDR3 was defined by IMGT convention, running from the second conserved V-encoded cysteine to the conserved J-encoded phenylalanine. The earlier analysis of fewer than 700 of the donors excluded sequences that lacked an unambiguous match to a single V gene segment. In an earlier analysis of several hundred of the donors, V segments were called functional above 56.7% productive rearrangements and were called segregating when the between-donor standard deviation exceeded 5%. A statistical classification framework was built for diagnosing cytomegalovirus status from the catalog of TCR beta chain sequences. In a later analysis, V and J genes were assigned by comparing TCR nucleotide sequences against IMGT/GENE-DB human TR gene sequences. A later analysis assigned CDR3 sequences and most-parsimonious VDJ recombination scenarios with the TCRdist pipeline. In a later analysis, each TCR beta chain was defined by its CDR3 amino acid sequence together with its V-gene family, and reads lacking a unique V-gene family were excluded. A later analysis removed 550 to 700 highly shared, low-generation-probability nucleotide sequences to deal with suspected cross-contamination and a sequencing artifact. A later analysis calculated a clonal expansion index for each public chain from normalized within-repertoire ranks of inferred template counts. In a later analysis, generation probabilities were computed using a VDJ recombination model fitted to out-of-frame rearrangements, and the results were checked against IGoR. In a later analysis, hypergeometric tests were used to score TCR-TCR, TCR-HLA and TCR-CMV co-occurrence, with a repertoire-size bias correction applied to TCR pairs. In a later analysis, false discovery rates were estimated by permuting HLA or CMV assignments 20 times. In a later analysis, co-occurring TCRs were grouped with DBSCAN, and TCRdist sequence similarity was added when clustering was performed within HLA-allele-positive subsets. Co-occurrence clustering excluded repertoires with fewer than 30,000 or more than 120,000 public chains, plus five with anomalous nucleotide sharing. TCRdb stores this immuneACCESS table with in-frame sequences only. Part of the clones is absent; in the studies checked, under half of the shortfall reflects unresolved V genes, and no reason is known for the rest. That table gives V, J and clone size, and the DNA gave D and trimming. The sample data list about 160,000 clones, and over 65% of these were observed just once. The ten top clones hold over 6% of the sample.

CDR1 is given as SGHVS and CDR2 as FQNEAQ, both from the germline V gene. V loses 4 bases at its end and J loses 4 bases; junction bases beyond the gene matches: 2. The CDR3 contains 14 residues, cysteine and phenylalanine counted. Just CDR3 DNA is preserved here, 42 bases in frame from base 1. Results the study describes overall, beyond this receptor: In an earlier analysis of some 500 of the donors, most TCR beta V segments were observed in productive rearrangements about 87% or about 30% of the time, broadly matching IMGT annotations. According to a later genetic analysis, donors in an Asian-associated ancestry cluster had fewer N-insertions in productive TCRs than the approximately 650-donor mean. The classifier was reported to diagnose cytomegalovirus status with high specificity and sensitivity in both the original and validation cohorts. A total of 150 to 200 TCR beta chains were listed by the study as associated with cytomegalovirus. A group of highly shared sequence variants was considered likely to be a technical artifact of the sequencing pipeline. CMV serostatus was the only immune exposure information available for the cohort. In a later analysis, the rate of TCR association differed among HLA loci, with DRB1 alleles having the most associated TCRs and HLA-C alleles having the fewest. A further reported finding was that TCR beta sequences accurately predicted the HLA-A and HLA-B alleles for most subjects in the first cohort. At a false discovery rate of 0.05, a later analysis linked 16,951 TCR beta sequences to specific HLA alleles. Linkage disequilibrium might explain the correlated functional status among segregating V segments, but an unknown experimental factor could not be ruled out. Three of the identified cytomegalovirus-associated TCR beta chains were confirmed in vitro to be specific for cytomegalovirus antigens. The authors suggested that the approach could potentially be extended to other disease states and immunological phenotypes. HLA typing was unavailable for some donors at each locus, so association tests used only the typed subset. Most TCR sequences were seen in very few donors, while some public TCRs were found in many individuals. Assigning TCR associations to individual alleles was difficult when HLA alleles, especially DR and DQ, strongly co-occurred. According to a later analysis, parvovirus B19, influenza, CMV and Epstein-Barr virus appeared linked to several top co-occurrence clusters. In a later analysis, HLA-associated TCR beta chains showed more clonal expansion and lower generation probabilities than non-associated chains that were equally common. In a later analysis, most CMV-associated TCR beta chains were found to appear HLA-restricted, with HLA associations seemingly driven largely by CMV exposure. Because counts were too low, around 17 rarely observed V segments, including chromosome 9 orphons, were left out of the earlier analysis of approximately 580 of the donors. Because the 87-base-pair reads could not distinguish some IMGT-functional V segments, including TRBV6-2 and TRBV6-3, those segments were excluded. The presence/absence analyses assumed that sequencing depth was roughly uniform across donors, and that assumption may not be true. The cohort was sequenced for TCR beta chains only, and without alpha or paired-chain data the features that could be detected were limited. A later genetic analysis associated a missense DCLRE1C variant with V-gene and J-gene trimming of TCR beta chains, and an independent cohort replicated the association.

The cohort comprised some 680 healthy bone marrow donors. All cohort members were sampled while nominally healthy, although unrecorded immune exposures were likely present. The donor was CMV seropositive and belonged to the group of 250 to 300 seropositive cohort members. Every donor gave a peripheral blood sample, and the peripheral blood mononuclear cells from that sample were used for TCR beta sequencing. The Qiagen DNeasy Blood Extraction Kit was used to extract genomic DNA from the blood cell samples. The clonotype comes from a man aged 35-49 years in good health and CMV-seropositive. The rearranged chain carries TRBV7-8 and TRBJ1-5; 9 junctional bases match TRBD1. Sequencing was done on a sample of PBMCs. The CDR3 amino acid sequence is: CASSWGQGNQPQHF. The DNA is TGTGCCAGCAGCTGGGGACAGGGTAATCAGCCCCAGCATTTT.